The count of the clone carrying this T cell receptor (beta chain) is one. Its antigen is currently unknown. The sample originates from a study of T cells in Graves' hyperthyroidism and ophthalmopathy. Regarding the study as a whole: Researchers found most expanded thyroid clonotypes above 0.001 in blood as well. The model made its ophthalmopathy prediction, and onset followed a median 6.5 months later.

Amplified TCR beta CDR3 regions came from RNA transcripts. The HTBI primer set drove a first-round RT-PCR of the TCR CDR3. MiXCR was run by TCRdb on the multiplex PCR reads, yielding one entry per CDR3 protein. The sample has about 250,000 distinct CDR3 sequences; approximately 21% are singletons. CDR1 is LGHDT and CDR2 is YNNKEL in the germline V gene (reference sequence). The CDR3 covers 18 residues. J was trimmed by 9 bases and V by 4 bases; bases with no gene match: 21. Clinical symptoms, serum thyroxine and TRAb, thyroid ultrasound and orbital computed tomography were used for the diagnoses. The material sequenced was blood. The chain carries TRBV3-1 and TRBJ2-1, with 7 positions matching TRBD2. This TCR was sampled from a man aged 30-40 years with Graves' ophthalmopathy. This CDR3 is CASSPPLRDYLFGTEQFF. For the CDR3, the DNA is TGTGCCAGCAGCCCTCCCCTCCGGGACTACCTCTTCGGCACTGAGCAGTTCTTC.